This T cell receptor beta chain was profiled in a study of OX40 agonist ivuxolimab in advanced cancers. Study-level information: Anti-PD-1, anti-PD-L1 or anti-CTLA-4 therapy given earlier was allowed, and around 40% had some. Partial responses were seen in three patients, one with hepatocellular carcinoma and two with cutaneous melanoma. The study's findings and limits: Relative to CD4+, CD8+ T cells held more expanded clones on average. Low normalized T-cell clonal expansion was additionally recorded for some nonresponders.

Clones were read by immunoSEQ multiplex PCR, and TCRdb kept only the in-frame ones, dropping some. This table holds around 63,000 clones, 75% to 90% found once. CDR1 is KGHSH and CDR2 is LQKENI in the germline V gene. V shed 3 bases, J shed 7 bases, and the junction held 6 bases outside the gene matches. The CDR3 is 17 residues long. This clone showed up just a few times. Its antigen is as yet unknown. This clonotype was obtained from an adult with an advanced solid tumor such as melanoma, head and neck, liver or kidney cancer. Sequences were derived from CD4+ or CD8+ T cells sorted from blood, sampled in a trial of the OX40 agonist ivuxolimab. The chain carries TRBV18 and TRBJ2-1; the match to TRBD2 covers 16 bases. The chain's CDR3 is CASSPPGLAGGGNEQFF. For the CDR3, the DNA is TGTGCCAGCTCACCGCCGGGACTAGCGGGAGGGGGTAATGAGCAGTTCTTC. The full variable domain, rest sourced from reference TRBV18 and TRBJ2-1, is NAGVMQNPRHLVRRRGQEARLRCSPMKGHSHVYWYRQLPEEGLKFMVYLQKENIIDESGMPKERFSAEFPKEGPSILRIQQVVRGDSAAYFCASSPPGLAGGGNEQFFGPGTRLTVL.